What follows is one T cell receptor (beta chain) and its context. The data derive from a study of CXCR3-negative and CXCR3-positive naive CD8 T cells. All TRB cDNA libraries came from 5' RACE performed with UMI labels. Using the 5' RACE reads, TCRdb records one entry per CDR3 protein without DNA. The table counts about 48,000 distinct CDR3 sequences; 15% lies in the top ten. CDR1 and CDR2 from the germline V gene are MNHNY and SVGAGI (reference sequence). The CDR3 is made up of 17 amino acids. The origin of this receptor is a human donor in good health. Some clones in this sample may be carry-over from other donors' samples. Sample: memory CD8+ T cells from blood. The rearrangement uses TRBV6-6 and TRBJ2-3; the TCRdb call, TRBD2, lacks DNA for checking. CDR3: CASSYITRGGHTDTQYF.